Following are 2 T cell receptor beta chains from one sample sequenced in a study of blood T cell repertoires in COVID-19. The table came from immunoSEQ multiplex PCR; TCRdb's copy has only in-frame clones and leaves some out. The sample consists of fewer than 100,000 clones, 85% to 90% of them appearing once. Material for sequencing was peripheral blood. These receptors originate from an elderly man in a cohort sampled during active COVID-19.

J is TRBJ2-7 and V is TRBV10-3; weak D call: TRBD1 (6 bases). Looked up from germline, CDR1 is ENHRY and CDR2 is SYGVKD. The germline V and J ends were trimmed by 3 bases and 5 bases, with 8 bases remaining between them. CDR3 length: 12 amino acids. The CDR3 DNA sequence: TGTGCCATCAGTGACAGGGGCCACGAGCAGTACTTC. It encodes CAISDRGHEQYF.

This clone was seen just once. V is TRBV7-9 and J is TRBJ2-7; 7 bases map to TRBD1. The CDR3 has 15 amino acids. With 4 bases clipped from V and 0 bases from J, the junction kept 6 bases outside the gene matches. Germline CDR1 SEHNR, CDR2 FQNEAQ (reference sequence). For the CDR3, the DNA is TGTGCCAGCAGCTATGAGGGGGCCTACTCCTACGAGCAGTACTTC. It yields the protein CASSYEGAYSYEQYF.